These 5 T cell receptor beta chains were all obtained from the same sample, sequenced in a study of immune heterogeneity within non-small cell lung tumors. The template for each sample was approximately 600 ng of genomic DNA, which had been extracted from bulk tumor tissue. Multiple biopsies spaced far apart were taken from each primary tumor during surgery. Each patient presented with untreated, newly diagnosed non-small cell lung cancer and received curative surgery. It was with 32 V and 13 J primers that multiplex PCR amplified TCR beta CDR3. TCRdb passed the multiplex PCR reads through MiXCR, listing each CDR3 protein once. Of approximately 6,000 distinct CDR3 sequences detected, around a fifth appear once; the ten largest clones hold roughly 17%. Material: lung tumor tissue. The receptor set was obtained from a man in his sixties with non-small cell lung cancer.

This clonotype was seen a handful of times. This may be a read error: a much more frequent sequence differs by one nucleotide. The rearrangement uses TRBV28 and TRBJ2-1; TRBD2 matches at 8 bases. The CDR3 length is 18 residues. Germline CDR1 MDHEN, CDR2 SYDVKM. This CDR3 reads CASSTLSPWTSSYNGQFF. CDR3 in DNA: TGTGCCAGCAGTACCCTCTCTCCTTGGACTAGCTCCTACAATGGGCAGTTCTTC.

The sample holds many counts of this clonotype. The chain uses TRBV7-9 and TRBJ2-7; 8 bases are shared with TRBD2. The CDR3 is made up of 16 amino acids. Per the germline V gene, CDR1 is SEHNR and CDR2 is FQNEAQ (reference sequence). Unmatched junction bases numbered 8, after V lost 4 bases and J lost 0 bases. The CDR3 region is CASSSYSGTTSYEQYF. CDR3 coding DNA: TGTGCCAGCAGCTCCTATAGCGGGACAACCTCCTACGAGCAGTACTTC.

Details on this clonotype: Mismatch with germline at one junction end may stem from a read error. The chain employs TRBV7-8 and TRBJ1-3, with a possible D match to TRBD1 (5 bases). The CDR3 has 15 residues. Per the germline V gene, CDR1 is SGHVS and CDR2 is FQNEAQ. CDR3 in amino acids: CAGSLAGTGGNTIYF. The CDR3 DNA reads as TGTGCCGGCAGCTTAGCCGGGACTGGAGGAAACACCATATATTTT.

This clonotype is medium-sized within its sample. The CDR3 nucleotides read TGCGCCAGCAGCGCAGAAACAGGGGGCGTTCGATATGGCTACACCTTC. Its translation is CASSAETGGVRYGYTF. This chain links TRBV5-1 with TRBJ1-2; the match to TRBD1 covers 9 bases. CDR3 size: 16 residues. Germline lookup yields CDR1 SGHRS and CDR2 YFSETQ. J lost 5 bases, V lost 4 bases, and 12 bases had no gene match.

This clonotype is judged medium-sized (0.01 to 0.1%). The CDR3 loop reads CSASGSSYEQYF. In DNA, the CDR3 is TGCAGCGCCAGCGGGAGCTCCTACGAGCAGTACTTC. The chain combines TRBV29-1 with TRBJ2-7, with 8 bases lining up with TRBD2. Germline V gene sequence: CDR1 SQVTM, CDR2 ANQGSEA. The ends lost 7 bases at V and 0 bases at J; junction bases unmatched: 2. CDR3 length: 12 amino acids.